This TCR beta chain is drawn from a study of control samples from healthy donors and cancer patients. Clones were sequenced by immunoSEQ multiplex PCR, and TCRdb holds only the in-frame ones, with some missing. In the table there are more than 10,000 clones, approximately 93% of which are singletons. Sequenced input: PBMCs. This TCR derives from a man in his 70s with head and neck cancer.

The CDR3 DNA is TGCAGCGTTGGCCTCTTCTCTGGGGCCAACGTCCTGACTTTC. Protein: CSVGLFSGANVLTF. The chain is built from TRBV29-1 and TRBJ2-6; D unclear. CDR1 and CDR2 (germline): SQVTM, ANQGSEA. The V gene lost 4 bases and the J gene lost 0 bases, with 7 bases spanning the gap. This CDR3 has 14 amino acids.